Listed below are T cell receptor beta chains from one sample, sequenced in a study of blood T cell repertoires in COVID-19. Only in-frame clones appear in the TCRdb table, and some are missing; sequencing was by immunoSEQ multiplex PCR. The sample has around 370,000 clones, 90% to 95% seen once. The sequencing input was peripheral blood. These receptors all come from a woman between 18 and 29 years old who had recovered from COVID-19. The CDR3 runs from the conserved cysteine through the conserved F or W. Fields, in order: J gene, D gene, V gene, clone size, CDR3 protein, CDR3 DNA. A D gene is named only where the DNA matches it firmly. Expanded clones get a size class; other rows say once, few or many, or leave the size out.

J gene: TRBJ1-1
D gene: -
V gene: TRBV7-2
clone size: -
CDR3 protein: CASSLYGNTEAFF
CDR3 DNA: TGTGCCAGCAGCTTATACGGGAACACTGAAGCTTTCTTT

J gene: TRBJ2-1
D gene: TRBD2
V gene: TRBV19
clone size: -
CDR3 protein: CASSIGDASGYYNEQFF
CDR3 DNA: TGTGCCAGTAGTATAGGCGACGCTAGCGGTTACTACAATGAGCAGTTCTTC

J gene: TRBJ1-4
D gene: -
V gene: TRBV6-7
clone size: -
CDR3 protein: CASIRRGGFETNEKLFF
CDR3 DNA: TGTGCCAGCATCAGAAGGGGGGGGTTTGAGACTAATGAAAAACTGTTTTTT

J gene: TRBJ2-2
D gene: TRBD1
V gene: TRBV24-1
clone size: -
CDR3 protein: CATSDLRGQGAETGELFF
CDR3 DNA: TGTGCCACCAGTGATTTACGGGGACAGGGGGCAGAGACCGGGGAGCTGTTTTTT

J gene: TRBJ2-6
D gene: -
V gene: TRBV11-3
clone size: once
CDR3 protein: CASSLRRGAFQPGANVLTF
CDR3 DNA: TGTGCCAGCAGCTTACGACGTGGGGCATTCCAACCTGGGGCCAACGTCCTGACTTTC

J gene: TRBJ2-1
D gene: TRBD2
V gene: TRBV5-1
clone size: -
CDR3 protein: CASSLETSGGIGFF
CDR3 DNA: TGCGCCAGCAGCTTGGAGACTAGCGGAGGTATCGGGTTCTTC

J gene: TRBJ1-2
D gene: -
V gene: TRBV5-8
clone size: -
CDR3 protein: CASSFGGGRFGGYTF
CDR3 DNA: TGTGCCAGCAGCTTCGGGGGGGGCAGGTTTGGCGGCTACACCTTC

J gene: TRBJ2-1
D gene: TRBD2
V gene: TRBV10-1
clone size: once
CDR3 protein: CASSEPSGSGNEQFF
CDR3 DNA: TGCGCCAGCAGTGAGCCTAGCGGGAGCGGGAATGAGCAGTTCTTC

J gene: TRBJ2-4
D gene: TRBD2
V gene: TRBV29-1
clone size: -
CDR3 protein: CSVVVAREKYIQYF
CDR3 DNA: TGCAGCGTTGTGGTTGCGCGGGAGAAGTACATTCAGTACTTC

J gene: TRBJ2-1
D gene: -
V gene: TRBV12-5
clone size: -
CDR3 protein: CASGLRNEQFF
CDR3 DNA: TGTGCTAGTGGTCTCAGGAATGAGCAGTTCTTC

J gene: TRBJ2-1
D gene: TRBD2
V gene: TRBV4-1
clone size: few
CDR3 protein: CASSQSPVRASGRVDEQFF
CDR3 DNA: TGCGCCAGCAGCCAAAGCCCCGTGAGGGCTAGCGGGAGGGTCGATGAGCAGTTCTTC

J gene: TRBJ1-1
D gene: -
V gene: TRBV28
clone size: -
CDR3 protein: CASSDDRNTEAFF
CDR3 DNA: TGTGCCAGCAGTGACGACAGGAACACTGAAGCTTTCTTT

J gene: TRBJ1-1
D gene: -
V gene: TRBV29-1
clone size: once
CDR3 protein: CSVVRKMNTEAFF
CDR3 DNA: TGCAGCGTTGTCAGGAAGATGAACACTGAAGCTTTCTTT

J gene: TRBJ1-2
D gene: -
V gene: TRBV5-6
clone size: -
CDR3 protein: CASSLMGAGDGYTF
CDR3 DNA: TGTGCCAGCAGCCTCATGGGGGCGGGTGATGGCTACACCTTC

J gene: TRBJ1-2
D gene: TRBD1
V gene: TRBV6-5
clone size: once
CDR3 protein: CASSLGTGNYGYTF
CDR3 DNA: TGTGCCAGCAGTTTGGGGACAGGGAACTATGGCTACACCTTC

J gene: TRBJ1-3
D gene: TRBD1
V gene: TRBV28
clone size: once
CDR3 protein: CASTLGGQSSGNTIYF
CDR3 DNA: TGTGCCAGCACCCTAGGGGGACAGTCCTCTGGAAACACCATATATTTT

J gene: TRBJ2-5
D gene: -
V gene: TRBV6-5
clone size: -
CDR3 protein: CASSYSQGRVETQYF
CDR3 DNA: TGTGCCAGCAGTTACTCCCAGGGGCGGGTAGAGACCCAGTACTTC

J gene: TRBJ2-5
D gene: -
V gene: TRBV19
clone size: once
CDR3 protein: CASSTRRGETQYF
CDR3 DNA: TGTGCCAGTAGTACCCGTCGGGGGGAGACCCAGTACTTC

J gene: TRBJ1-2
D gene: -
V gene: TRBV5-1
clone size: once
CDR3 protein: CASSLETGIGGYTF
CDR3 DNA: TGCGCCAGCAGCTTGGAGACGGGGATTGGTGGCTACACCTTC

J gene: TRBJ2-5
D gene: -
V gene: TRBV11-3
clone size: -
CDR3 protein: CASSLGGLQETQYF
CDR3 DNA: TGTGCCAGCAGCTTGGGCGGGCTGCAAGAGACCCAGTACTTC

J gene: TRBJ1-4
D gene: -
V gene: TRBV10-1
clone size: -
CDR3 protein: CASSARTNEKLFF
CDR3 DNA: TGCGCCAGCAGTGCCAGAACTAATGAAAAACTGTTTTTT

J gene: TRBJ2-2
D gene: -
V gene: TRBV15
clone size: -
CDR3 protein: CATSARHATGELFF
CDR3 DNA: TGTGCCACCAGCGCCCGACACGCCACCGGGGAGCTGTTTTTT

J gene: TRBJ2-1
D gene: TRBD2
V gene: TRBV30
clone size: -
CDR3 protein: CAWSRGGGGRAFGFYNEQFF
CDR3 DNA: TGTGCCTGGAGTAGAGGAGGGGGCGGGAGGGCCTTCGGTTTCTACAATGAGCAGTTCTTC

J gene: TRBJ1-1
D gene: TRBD1
V gene: TRBV11-3
clone size: -
CDR3 protein: CASSFHRGGHTEAFF
CDR3 DNA: TGTGCCAGCAGCTTTCACAGGGGAGGCCACACTGAAGCTTTCTTT

J gene: TRBJ1-2
D gene: TRBD1
V gene: TRBV19
clone size: -
CDR3 protein: CASSNPTGGNFNGYTF
CDR3 DNA: TGTGCCAGTAGTAACCCGACAGGGGGCAACTTTAATGGCTACACCTTC

J gene: TRBJ1-1
D gene: -
V gene: TRBV6-6
clone size: -
CDR3 protein: CASNSGGRLPEAFF
CDR3 DNA: TGTGCCAGCAATTCGGGGGGGCGTCTCCCTGAAGCTTTCTTT

J gene: TRBJ1-2
D gene: -
V gene: TRBV21-1
clone size: -
CDR3 protein: CASSPWTGESSGYTF
CDR3 DNA: TGTGCCAGCAGCCCATGGACGGGGGAGTCCTCTGGCTACACCTTC

J gene: TRBJ1-2
D gene: TRBD1
V gene: TRBV6-5
clone size: once
CDR3 protein: CASSRTGGRDYGYTF
CDR3 DNA: TGTGCCAGCAGTAGAACAGGGGGAAGGGACTATGGCTACACCTTC

J gene: TRBJ1-3
D gene: -
V gene: TRBV6-5
clone size: -
CDR3 protein: CASSSQTGISGNTIYF
CDR3 DNA: TGTGCCAGCAGTTCCCAGACGGGTATCTCTGGAAACACCATATATTTT

J gene: TRBJ2-1
D gene: TRBD2
V gene: TRBV7-9
clone size: -
CDR3 protein: CASSLAPGLAYEQFF
CDR3 DNA: TGTGCCAGCAGCTTAGCACCGGGACTAGCCTATGAGCAGTTCTTC

J gene: TRBJ2-2
D gene: TRBD2
V gene: TRBV18
clone size: -
CDR3 protein: CASSPPEAGEGTGELFF
CDR3 DNA: TGTGCCAGCTCACCACCTGAAGCGGGAGAGGGAACCGGGGAGCTGTTTTTT

J gene: TRBJ2-2
D gene: -
V gene: TRBV18
clone size: -
CDR3 protein: CASSTGTSNTGELFF
CDR3 DNA: TGTGCCAGCTCGACCGGGACTTCAAACACCGGGGAGCTGTTTTTT

J gene: TRBJ1-5
D gene: -
V gene: TRBV29-1
clone size: -
CDR3 protein: CSVVQGDSNQPQHF
CDR3 DNA: TGCAGCGTTGTTCAGGGCGACAGCAATCAGCCCCAGCATTTT

J gene: TRBJ2-3
D gene: -
V gene: TRBV4-1
clone size: -
CDR3 protein: CASSDQRVGTDTQYF
CDR3 DNA: TGCGCCAGCAGCGACCAGCGGGTTGGCACAGATACGCAGTATTTT

J gene: TRBJ2-5
D gene: TRBD2
V gene: TRBV18
clone size: -
CDR3 protein: CASSPWGLAGEETQYF
CDR3 DNA: TGTGCCAGCTCACCGTGGGGACTAGCGGGAGAAGAGACCCAGTACTTC

J gene: TRBJ1-1
D gene: -
V gene: TRBV6-2/TRBV6-3
clone size: -
CDR3 protein: CASSFPYPSTEAFF
CDR3 DNA: TGTGCCAGCAGTTTCCCCTACCCCTCCACTGAAGCTTTCTTT